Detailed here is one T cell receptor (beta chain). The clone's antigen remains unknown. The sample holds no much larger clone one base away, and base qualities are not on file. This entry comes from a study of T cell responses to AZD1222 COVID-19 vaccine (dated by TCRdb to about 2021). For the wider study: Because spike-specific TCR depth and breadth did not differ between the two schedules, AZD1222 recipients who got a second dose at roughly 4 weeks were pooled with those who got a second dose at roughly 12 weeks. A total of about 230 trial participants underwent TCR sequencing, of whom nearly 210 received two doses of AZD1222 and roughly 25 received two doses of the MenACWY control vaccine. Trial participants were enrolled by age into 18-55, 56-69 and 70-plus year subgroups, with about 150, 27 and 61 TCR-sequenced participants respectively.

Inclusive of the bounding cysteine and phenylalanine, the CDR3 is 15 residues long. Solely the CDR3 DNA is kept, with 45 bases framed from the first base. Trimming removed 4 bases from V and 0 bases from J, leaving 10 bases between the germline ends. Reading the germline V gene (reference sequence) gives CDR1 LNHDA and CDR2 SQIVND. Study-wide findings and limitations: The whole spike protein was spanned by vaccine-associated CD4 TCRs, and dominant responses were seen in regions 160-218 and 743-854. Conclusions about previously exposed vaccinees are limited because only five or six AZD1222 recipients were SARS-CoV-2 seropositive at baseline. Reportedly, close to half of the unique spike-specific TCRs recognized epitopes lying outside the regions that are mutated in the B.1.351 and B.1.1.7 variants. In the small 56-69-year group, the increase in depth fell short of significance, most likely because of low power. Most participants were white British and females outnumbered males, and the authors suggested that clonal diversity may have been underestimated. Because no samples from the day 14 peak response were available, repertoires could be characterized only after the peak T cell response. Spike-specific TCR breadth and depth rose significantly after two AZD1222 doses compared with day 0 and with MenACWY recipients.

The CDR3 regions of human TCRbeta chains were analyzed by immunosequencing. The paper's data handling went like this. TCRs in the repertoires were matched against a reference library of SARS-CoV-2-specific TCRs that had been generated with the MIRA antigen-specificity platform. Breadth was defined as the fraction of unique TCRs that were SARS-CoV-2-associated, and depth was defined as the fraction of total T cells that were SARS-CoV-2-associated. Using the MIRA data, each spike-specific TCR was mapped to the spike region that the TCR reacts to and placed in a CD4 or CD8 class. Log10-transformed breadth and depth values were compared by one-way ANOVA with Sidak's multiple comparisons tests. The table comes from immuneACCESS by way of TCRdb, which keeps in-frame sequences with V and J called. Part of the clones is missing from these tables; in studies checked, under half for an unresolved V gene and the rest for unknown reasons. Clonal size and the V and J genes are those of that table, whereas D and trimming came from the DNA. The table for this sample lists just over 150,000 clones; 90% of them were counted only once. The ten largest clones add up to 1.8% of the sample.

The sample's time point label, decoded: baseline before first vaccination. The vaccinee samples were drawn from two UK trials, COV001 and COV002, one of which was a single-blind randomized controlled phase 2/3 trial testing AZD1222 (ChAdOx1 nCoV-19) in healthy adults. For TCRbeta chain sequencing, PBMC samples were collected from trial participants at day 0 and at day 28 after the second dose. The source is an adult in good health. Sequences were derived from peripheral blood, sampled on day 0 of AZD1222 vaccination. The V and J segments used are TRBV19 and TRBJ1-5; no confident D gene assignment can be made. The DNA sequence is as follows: TGTGCCAGTAGTACCCGCAGAAATAGCAATCAGCCCCAGCATTTT. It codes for CASSTRRNSNQPQHF.